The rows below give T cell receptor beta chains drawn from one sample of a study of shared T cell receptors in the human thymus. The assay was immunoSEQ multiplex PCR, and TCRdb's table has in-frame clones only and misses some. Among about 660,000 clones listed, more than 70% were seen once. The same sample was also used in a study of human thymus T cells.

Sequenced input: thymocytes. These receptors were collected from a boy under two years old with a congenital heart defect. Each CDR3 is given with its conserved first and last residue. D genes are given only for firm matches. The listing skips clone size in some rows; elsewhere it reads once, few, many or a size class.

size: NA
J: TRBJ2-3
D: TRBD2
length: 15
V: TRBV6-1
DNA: TGTGCCAGCAGCGAACTGACTAGCGGCACAGATACGCAGTATTTT
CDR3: CASSELTSGTDTQYF

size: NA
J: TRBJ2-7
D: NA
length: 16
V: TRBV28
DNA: TGTGCCAGCAGTAGAAGGTCCTTGAAGGGGTACTACGAGCAGTACTTC
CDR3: CASSRRSLKGYYEQYF

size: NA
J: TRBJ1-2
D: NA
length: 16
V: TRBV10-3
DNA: TGTGCCATCAGGGCACAGGTAACAACACCCAAAGAGGGCTACACCTTC
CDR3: CAIRAQVTTPKEGYTF

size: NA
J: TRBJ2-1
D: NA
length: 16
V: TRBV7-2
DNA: TGTGCCAGCAGTCTGGGGTTAGTCGGGAGCTACAATGAGCAGTTCTTC
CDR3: CASSLGLVGSYNEQFF

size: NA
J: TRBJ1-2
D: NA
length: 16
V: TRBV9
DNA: TGTGCCAGCAGCGTAGGCCTAAGCGGTTTCGGCTATGGCTACACCTTC
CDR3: CASSVGLSGFGYGYTF

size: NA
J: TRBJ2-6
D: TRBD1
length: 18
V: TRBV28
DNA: TGTGCCAGCAGTCCGCCGGGACAGGGGAGGCCTGGGGCCAACGTCCTGACTTTC
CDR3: CASSPPGQGRPGANVLTF

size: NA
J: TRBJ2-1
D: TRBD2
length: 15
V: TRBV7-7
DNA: TGTGCTAGCAGCATACTAGCGGGGGGGAGCAATGAGCAGTTCTTC
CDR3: CASSILAGGSNEQFF

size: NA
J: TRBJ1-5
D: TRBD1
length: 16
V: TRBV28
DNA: TGTGCCAGCAGTTTCCCGGGACAGGCTCACAATCAGCCCCAGCATTTT
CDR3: CASSFPGQAHNQPQHF

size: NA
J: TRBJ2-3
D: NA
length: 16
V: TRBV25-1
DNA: TGTGCCAGCAGTGGACGTTCGAGGGGGAACACAGATACGCAGTATTTT
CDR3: CASSGRSRGNTDTQYF

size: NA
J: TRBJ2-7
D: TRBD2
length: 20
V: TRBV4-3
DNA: TGCGCCAGCAGCCACGGAACTCCTAAAGAGGGGACTAGCGGGAAGAACGAGCAGTACTTC
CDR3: CASSHGTPKEGTSGKNEQYF

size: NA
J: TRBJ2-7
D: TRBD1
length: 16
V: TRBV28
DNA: TGTGCCAGCACTCATTACCGGGACAGGTGCCGCTACGAGCAGTACTTC
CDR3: CASTHYRDRCRYEQYF

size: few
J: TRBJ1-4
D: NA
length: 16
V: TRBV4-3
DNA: TGCGCCAGCAGCCCCCTGGGTCAGGGTACTAATGAAAAACTGTTTTTT
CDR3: CASSPLGQGTNEKLFF

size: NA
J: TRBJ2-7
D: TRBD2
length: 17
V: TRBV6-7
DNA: TGTGCCAGCAGTCCACCGTTACTAGCGAGGAGCTCCTACGAGCAGTACTTC
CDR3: CASSPPLLARSSYEQYF

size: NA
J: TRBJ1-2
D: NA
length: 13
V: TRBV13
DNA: TGTGCCAGCAGCTTACCGGTCCACTATGGCTACACCTTC
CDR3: CASSLPVHYGYTF

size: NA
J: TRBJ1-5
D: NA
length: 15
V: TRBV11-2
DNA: TGTGCCAGCAGCTTAGACGACACAGACAATCAGCCCCAGCATTTT
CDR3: CASSLDDTDNQPQHF

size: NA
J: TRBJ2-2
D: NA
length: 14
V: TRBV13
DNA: TGTGCCAGCAGCTACGGGGGGAACACCGGGGAGCTGTTTTTT
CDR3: CASSYGGNTGELFF

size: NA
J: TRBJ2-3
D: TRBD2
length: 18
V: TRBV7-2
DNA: TGTGCCAGCAGCTTATATCCTAGCGGGGGGGATAGCACAGATACGCAGTATTTT
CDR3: CASSLYPSGGDSTDTQYF

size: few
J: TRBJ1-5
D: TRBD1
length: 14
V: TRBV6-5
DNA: TGTGCCAGCAGCCCGGGACAGATCAATCAGCCCCAGCATTTT
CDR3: CASSPGQINQPQHF

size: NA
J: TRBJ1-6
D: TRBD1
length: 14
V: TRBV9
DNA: TGTGCCAGCAGCGTAGGCCGGGGACAGGGGGCCCTCCACTTT
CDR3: CASSVGRGQGALHF

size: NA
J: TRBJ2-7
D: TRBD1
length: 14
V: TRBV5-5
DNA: TGTGCCAGCAGCTTGGCGACAGGGCCCTACGAGCAGTACTTC
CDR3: CASSLATGPYEQYF

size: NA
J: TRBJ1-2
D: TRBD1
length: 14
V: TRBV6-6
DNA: TGTGCCAGCAGTTACTCGGGACAGAACTATGGCTACACCTTC
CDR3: CASSYSGQNYGYTF

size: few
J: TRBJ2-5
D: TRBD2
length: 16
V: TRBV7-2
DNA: TGTGCCAGCAGCCCCTTCCCGGGACTAGCCGACGATGCCCAGTACTTC
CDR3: CASSPFPGLADDAQYF

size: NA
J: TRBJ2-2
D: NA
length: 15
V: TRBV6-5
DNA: TGTGCCAGCAGGAACAGGGTTGGGAACACCGGGGAGCTGTTTTTT
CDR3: CASRNRVGNTGELFF

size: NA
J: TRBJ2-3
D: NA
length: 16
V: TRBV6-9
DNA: TGTGCCAGCAGTTATAGCGGGCCTCAACCCACAGATACGCAGTATTTT
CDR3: CASSYSGPQPTDTQYF

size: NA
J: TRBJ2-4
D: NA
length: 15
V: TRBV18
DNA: TGTGCCAGCTCACCACCGGCGGGAAAAGAAAACATTCAGTACTTC
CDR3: CASSPPAGKENIQYF

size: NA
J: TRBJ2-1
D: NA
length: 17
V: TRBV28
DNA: TGTGCCAGCAGTTTTCATCCGGGACATAGCTCCTACAATGAGCAGTTCTTC
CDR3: CASSFHPGHSSYNEQFF

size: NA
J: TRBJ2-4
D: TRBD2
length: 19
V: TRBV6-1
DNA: TGTGCCAGCAGTGAGGATAGCGGGAGAAGTTTAATAGCCAAAAACATTCAGTACTTC
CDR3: CASSEDSGRSLIAKNIQYF

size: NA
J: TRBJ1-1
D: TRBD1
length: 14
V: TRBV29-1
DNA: TGCAGCGTTGAGGGTATACAGGGGGCGCCTGAAGCTTTCTTT
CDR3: CSVEGIQGAPEAFF

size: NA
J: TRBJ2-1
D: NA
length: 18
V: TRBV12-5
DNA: TGTGCTAGTGGTTTTTGTCGTGAGTCAGGGAACGCCTACAATGAGCAGTTCTTC
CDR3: CASGFCRESGNAYNEQFF

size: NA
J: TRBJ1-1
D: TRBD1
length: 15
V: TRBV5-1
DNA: TGCGCCAGCAGCTATACCTCGGGACAGTTCACTGAAGCTTTCTTT
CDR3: CASSYTSGQFTEAFF

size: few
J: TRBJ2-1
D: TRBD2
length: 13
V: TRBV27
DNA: TGTGCCAGCAGTTCCGATAGAGGACTAGCGGAGTTCTTC
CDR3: CASSSDRGLAEFF

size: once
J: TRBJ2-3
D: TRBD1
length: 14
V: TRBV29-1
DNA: TGCAGCGTTGGGCGACAGGGACCCACAGATACGCAGTATTTT
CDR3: CSVGRQGPTDTQYF

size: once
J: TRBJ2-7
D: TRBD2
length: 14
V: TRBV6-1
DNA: TGTGCCAGCTGGGGGCGGGGGGCCTACTACGAGCAGTACTTC
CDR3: CASWGRGAYYEQYF